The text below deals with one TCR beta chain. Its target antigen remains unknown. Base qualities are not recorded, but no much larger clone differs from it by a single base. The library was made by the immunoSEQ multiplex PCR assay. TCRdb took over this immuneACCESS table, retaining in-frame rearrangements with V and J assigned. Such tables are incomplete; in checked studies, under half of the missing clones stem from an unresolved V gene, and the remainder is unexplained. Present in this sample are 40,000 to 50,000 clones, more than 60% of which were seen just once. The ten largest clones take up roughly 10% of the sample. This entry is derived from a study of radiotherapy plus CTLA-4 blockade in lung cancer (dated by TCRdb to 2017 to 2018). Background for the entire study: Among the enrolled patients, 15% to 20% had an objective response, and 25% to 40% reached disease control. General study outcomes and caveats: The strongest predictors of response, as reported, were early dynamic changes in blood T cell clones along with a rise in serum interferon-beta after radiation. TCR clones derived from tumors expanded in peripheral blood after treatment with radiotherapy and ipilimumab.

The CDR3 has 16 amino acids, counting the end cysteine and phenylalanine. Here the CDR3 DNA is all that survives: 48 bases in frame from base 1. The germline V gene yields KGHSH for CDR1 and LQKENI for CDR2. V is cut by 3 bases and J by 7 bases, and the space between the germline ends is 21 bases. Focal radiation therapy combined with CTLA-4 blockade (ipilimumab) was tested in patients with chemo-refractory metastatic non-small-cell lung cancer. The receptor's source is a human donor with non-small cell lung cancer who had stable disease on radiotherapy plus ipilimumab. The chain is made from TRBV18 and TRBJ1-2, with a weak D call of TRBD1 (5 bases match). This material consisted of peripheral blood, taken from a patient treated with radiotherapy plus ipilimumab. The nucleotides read TGTGCCAGCTCACCCGGTTTTGATGGGGGGTTCGGTGGCTACACCTTC. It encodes CASSPGFDGGFGGYTF.